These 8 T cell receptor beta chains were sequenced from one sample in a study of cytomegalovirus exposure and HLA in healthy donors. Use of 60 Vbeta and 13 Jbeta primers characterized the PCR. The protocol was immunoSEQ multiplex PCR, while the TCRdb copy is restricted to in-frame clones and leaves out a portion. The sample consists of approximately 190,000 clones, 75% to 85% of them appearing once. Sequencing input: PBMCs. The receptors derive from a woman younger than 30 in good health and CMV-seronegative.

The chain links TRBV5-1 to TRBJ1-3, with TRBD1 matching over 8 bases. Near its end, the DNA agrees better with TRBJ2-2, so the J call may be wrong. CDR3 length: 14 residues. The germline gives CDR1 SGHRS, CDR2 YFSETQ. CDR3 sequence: CASSGQGDTGELFF. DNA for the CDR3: TGCGCCAGCAGCGGACAGGGAGACACCGGGGAGCTGTTTTTT.

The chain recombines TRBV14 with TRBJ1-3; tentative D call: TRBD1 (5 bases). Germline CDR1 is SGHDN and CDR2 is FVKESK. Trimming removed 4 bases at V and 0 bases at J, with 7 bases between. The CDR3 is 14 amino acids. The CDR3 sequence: CASSRQISGNTIYF. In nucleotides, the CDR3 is TGTGCCAGCAGCCGACAGATCTCTGGAAACACCATATATTTT.

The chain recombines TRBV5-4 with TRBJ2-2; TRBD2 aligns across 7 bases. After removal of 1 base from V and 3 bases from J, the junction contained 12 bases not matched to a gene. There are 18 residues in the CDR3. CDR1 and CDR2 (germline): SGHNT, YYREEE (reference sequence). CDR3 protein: CASSLWGGRGIDTGELFF. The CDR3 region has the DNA TGTGCCAGCAGCTTGTGGGGGGGTCGGGGAATCGACACCGGGGAGCTGTTTTTT.

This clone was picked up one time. CDR3 protein: CASSFLRNTEAFF. CDR3 sequence (DNA): TGTGCCAGCAGCTTCCTCCGGAACACTGAAGCTTTCTTT. The rearrangement joins TRBV7-8 to TRBJ1-1; D is unclear. V dropped 3 bases and J dropped 1 base, with 6 bases sitting between them. The CDR3 sequence is 13 residues long. Per the germline V gene, CDR1 is SGHVS and CDR2 is FQNEAQ.

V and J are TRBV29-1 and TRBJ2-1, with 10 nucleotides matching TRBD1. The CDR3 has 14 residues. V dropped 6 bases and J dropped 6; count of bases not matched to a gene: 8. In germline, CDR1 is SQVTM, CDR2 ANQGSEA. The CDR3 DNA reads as TGCAGCGTGGGACAGGGGTTTACGCGCAATGAGCAGTTCTTC. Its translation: CSVGQGFTRNEQFF.

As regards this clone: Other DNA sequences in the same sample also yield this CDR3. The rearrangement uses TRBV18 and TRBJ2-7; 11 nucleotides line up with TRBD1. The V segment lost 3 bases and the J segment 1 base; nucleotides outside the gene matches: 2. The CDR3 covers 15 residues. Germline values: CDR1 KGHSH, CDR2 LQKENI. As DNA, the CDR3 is TGTGCCAGCTCACCGGGGACAGGGGGATCCTACGAGCAGTACTTC. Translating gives CASSPGTGGSYEQYF.

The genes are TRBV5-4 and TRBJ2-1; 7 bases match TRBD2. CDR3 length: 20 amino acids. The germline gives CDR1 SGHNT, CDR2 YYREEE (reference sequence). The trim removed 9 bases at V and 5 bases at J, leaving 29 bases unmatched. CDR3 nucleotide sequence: TGTGCCACCCCTGCCCCAGGTCGGTCAACGGCTAGCGGCGCTAACAATGAGCAGTTCTTC. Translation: CATPAPGRSTASGANNEQFF.

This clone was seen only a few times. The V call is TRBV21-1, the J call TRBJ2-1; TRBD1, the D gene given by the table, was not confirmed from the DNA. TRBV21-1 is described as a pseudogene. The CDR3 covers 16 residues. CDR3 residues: CASSKWDRVADNEQFF. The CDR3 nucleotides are TGTGCCAGCAGCAAGTGGGACAGGGTGGCGGACAATGAGCAGTTCTTC.